The 25 T cell receptor beta chains presented below share a single source sample, sequenced in a study of tissue T cells after allogeneic stem cell transplantation. The data were produced by immunoSEQ multiplex PCR, yet TCRdb's version contains in-frame clones alone and is incomplete. The sample contains about 10,000 clones, over 55% of which appear only once. The sequenced sample was tissue from the jejunum, obtained at autopsy. All receptors derive from a woman between 18 and 55 years old with breast cancer.

This chain links TRBV6-1 with TRBJ2-7, with TRBD1 identical over 7 bases. CDR1 and CDR2 from the germline V gene are MNHNS and SASEGT. The CDR3 runs to 12 residues. The V segment lost 6 bases and the J segment 8 bases; nucleotides outside the gene matches: 7. The CDR3 DNA reads as TGTGCCAGCAGGGGCGGACAGGTCAAGCAGTACTTC. The encoded protein is CASRGGQVKQYF.

The chain combines TRBV7-2 with TRBJ2-7; D is perhaps TRBD2 (6 bases). CDR3 length equals 15 residues. V was clipped by 3 bases and J by 0 bases, with 12 bases between them. In germline, CDR1 is SGHTA, CDR2 FQGNSA. This chain's CDR3 is CASSFSAGSSYEQYF. The DNA of the CDR3 is TGTGCCAGCAGCTTTTCCGCGGGAAGCTCCTACGAGCAGTACTTC.

By proportion, this clone is medium-sized. The V gene is TRBV24-1, the J gene TRBJ1-1; TRBD1 is a possible D gene (6 bases). The CDR3 loop spans 13 amino acids. Germline V gene lookup returns CDR1 KGHDR and CDR2 SFDVKD. Trimming removed 6 bases from V and 3 bases from J, with 10 bases in between. CDR3 sequence: CATSSTGYTEAFF. The CDR3 nucleotides are TGTGCCACCAGTTCCACAGGGTACACTGAAGCTTTCTTT.

The V gene is TRBV6-1, the J gene TRBJ2-5, with D hard to call. The CDR3 spans 14 residues. Trimming removed 2 bases from V and 7 bases from J, with 14 bases in between. CDR1 and CDR2 from the germline V gene are MNHNS and SASEGT. The CDR3 DNA is TGTGCCAGCAGTGAACGGTCGGTGAAGGGGACCCAGTACTTC. The encoded protein is CASSERSVKGTQYF.

The chain employs TRBV25-1 and TRBJ1-3; D may be TRBD1 (6 bases). Trimming removed 6 bases at V and 2 bases at J, with 14 bases between. Germline loops: CDR1 MGHDK, CDR2 SYGVNS. There are 15 residues in the CDR3. CDR3 nucleotides: TGTGCCAGCAGGGGAGGGGAGGGGGCTGGAAACACCATATATTTT. Encoded protein: CASRGGEGAGNTIYF.

V is TRBV7-9 and J is TRBJ1-1; D uncertain. This CDR3 region has 15 residues. Germline values: CDR1 SEHNR, CDR2 FQNEAQ (reference sequence). V was trimmed by 2 bases and J by 3 bases, leaving 13 bases between them. In nucleotides, the CDR3 is TGTGCCAGCAGCTTATTGCGTGTGGCGGACACTGAAGCTTTCTTT. This encodes CASSLLRVADTEAFF.

The chain combines TRBV19 with TRBJ1-1, with TRBD1 as a possible D gene (5 bases). The V and J ends lost 7 bases and 0 bases respectively, with 12 bases between them. There are 14 residues in the CDR3. Germline values: CDR1 LNHDA, CDR2 SQIVND (reference sequence). This chain's CDR3 is CASIGGTVNTEAFF. The CDR3 DNA follows: TGTGCCAGTATCGGAGGGACCGTGAACACTGAAGCTTTCTTT.

The chain has TRBV9 and TRBJ2-2, with D perhaps TRBD2 (5 bases). The CDR3 covers 15 residues. V was clipped by 1 base and J by 7 bases, with 14 bases between them. CDR1 is SGDLS and CDR2 is YYNGEE in the germline V gene. The DNA for the CDR3 is TGTGCCAGCAGCGTAACTACTAGAGTCGGCGGGGAGCTGTTTTTT. It codes for CASSVTTRVGGELFF.

V is TRBV7-2 and J is TRBJ2-3; the match to TRBD1 covers 8 bases. Germline CDR1 is SGHTA and CDR2 is FQGNSA. The CDR3 has 13 residues. V gave up 5 bases and J gave up 6 bases; unmatched junction bases: 4. The CDR3 DNA sequence: TGTGCCAGCAGCCCGGACAGGGACGATACGCAGTATTTT. It encodes CASSPDRDDTQYF.

The rearrangement uses TRBV28 and TRBJ2-3, with TRBD1 identical over 9 bases. Germline assignment: CDR1 MDHEN and CDR2 SYDVKM. Trimming removed 3 bases from V and 3 bases from J; junction bases left unmatched: 4. This CDR3 region has 15 residues. CDR3 amino acids: CASSFETGGTDTQYF. The CDR3 coding sequence is TGTGCCAGCAGTTTTGAGACAGGGGGAACAGATACGCAGTATTTT.

V is TRBV6-5 and J is TRBJ1-1; TRBD1 might be the D (5 bases). Per the germline V gene, CDR1 is MNHEY and CDR2 is SVGAGI. The CDR3 has 12 residues. Trimming removed 6 bases at V and 6 bases at J, with 11 bases between. CDR3 DNA: TGTGCCAGCAGGGGACGAAGCCCTGAAGCTTTCTTT. Translated: CASRGRSPEAFF.

A few counts support this clone. The V gene is TRBV27, the J gene TRBJ1-4; D is ambiguous. V was clipped by 7 bases and J by 0 bases, with 12 bases between them. The CDR3 totals 15 residues. Germline lookup yields CDR1 MNHEY and CDR2 SMNVEV (reference sequence). For the CDR3, the DNA is TGTGCCAGCACTTCCCTTAGGGCAACTAATGAAAAACTGTTTTTT. It translates to CASTSLRATNEKLFF. The variable domain in full, completed from reference TRBV27 and TRBJ1-4, reads EAQVTQNPRYLITVTGKKLTVTCSQNMNHEYMSWYRQDPGLGLRQIYYSMNVEVTDKGDVPEGYKVSRKEKRNFPLILESPSPNQTSLYFCASTSLRATNEKLFFGSGTQLSVL.

Judged by abundance, this clone is medium-sized. V gene TRBV28 combines with J gene TRBJ1-5; 8 bases match TRBD1. Germline CDR1 is MDHEN and CDR2 is SYDVKM. The V and J ends lost 8 bases and 4 bases, in that order; junction bases with no gene match: 4. The CDR3 runs 13 residues. The CDR3 sequence: CASQNRGNQPQHF. CDR3 coding DNA: TGTGCCAGCCAAAACAGGGGGAATCAGCCCCAGCATTTT. The whole variable domain, remainder taken from reference TRBV28 and TRBJ1-5, is DVKVTQSSRYLVKRTGEKVFLECVQDMDHENMFWYRQDPGLGLRLIYFSYDVKMKEKGDIPEGYSVSREKKERFSLILESASTNQTSMYLCASQNRGNQPQHFGDGTRLSIL.

A few counts support this clone. The rearrangement links TRBV11-1 to TRBJ2-3; D might be TRBD1 (6 bases). CDR1 and CDR2 (germline): SGHAT, FQDESV (reference sequence). This CDR3 is built from 14 residues. V was clipped by 5 bases and J by 2 bases, with 11 bases between them. The CDR3 here is CASSPPGATDTQYF. The CDR3, as DNA: TGTGCCAGCAGCCCCCCAGGGGCCACAGATACGCAGTATTTT.

The rearrangement uses TRBV4-2 and TRBJ2-3, with a possible D match to TRBD2 (5 bases). Germline CDR1 is LGHNA and CDR2 is YNFKEQ. The CDR3 sequence is 14 residues long. V was cut by 3 bases and J by 4 bases, with 11 bases left in between. The CDR3 sequence is CASSQGNSADTQYF. The CDR3, as DNA: TGTGCCAGCAGCCAGGGAAATAGCGCAGATACGCAGTATTTT.

The J gene is TRBJ2-5, the V gene TRBV7-9; 9 bases are a match to TRBD1. The ends lost 5 bases at V and 4 bases at J; junction bases unmatched: 8. This CDR3 is 15 amino acids long. Germline V gene data show CDR1 as SEHNR and CDR2 as FQNEAQ (reference sequence). CDR3 nucleotides: TGTGCCAGCAGCATCGGACAGGGGCTGTCAGAGACCCAGTACTTC. Translated, it gives CASSIGQGLSETQYF.

The chain joins TRBV9 to TRBJ2-5; D call uncertain. The germline gives CDR1 SGDLS, CDR2 YYNGEE. V dropped 3 bases and J dropped 5 bases, with 8 bases sitting between them. This CDR3 comprises 12 residues. In DNA form, the CDR3 reads TGTGCCAGCAGCGGAAATTCGGAGACCCAGTACTTC. It yields the protein CASSGNSETQYF.

V is TRBV6-2 or TRBV6-3 and J is TRBJ1-1; no firm D call. This CDR3 comprises 12 residues. Trimming left V 6 bases short and J 10 bases short, with 15 bases between. From germline, CDR1 is MNHEY and CDR2 SVGEGT. The CDR3 loop reads CASSRQWGSAFF. CDR3 sequence (DNA): TGTGCCAGCAGCCGCCAATGGGGATCAGCTTTCTTT.

V is TRBV2 and J is TRBJ2-7; the match to TRBD2 covers 8 bases. Germline V CDR1 and CDR2: SNHLY, FYNNEI. The CDR3 runs to 14 residues. V dropped 7 bases and J dropped 1; count of bases not matched to a gene: 6. CDR3 protein: CASTLLAESYEQYF. In DNA, the CDR3 is TGTGCCAGCACTCTACTAGCGGAGTCCTACGAGCAGTACTTC.

CDR3 residues: CASSKMAEAGGQPQHF. CDR3 bases: TGTGCCAGCAGCAAAATGGCAGAGGCAGGGGGGCAGCCCCAGCATTTT. The rearrangement uses TRBV21-1 and TRBJ1-5; the table names TRBD1, a call not compared with the DNA. TRBV21-1 is termed a pseudogene. There are 16 residues in the CDR3.

Regarding this clone: Because the CDR3's place on the DNA is in doubt, the DNA is left out and the CDR3 is given as listed by TCRdb. The chain has TRBV24-1 and TRBJ1-1. Germline values: CDR1 KGHDR, CDR2 SFDVKD. From its first to its last residue, the CDR3 has 13 amino acids. The CDR3 loop reads CATSSSGWTEAFF.

Of note for this clone: At one end, the junction sequence differs from germline, possibly due to a read error. The chain combines TRBV6-2 or TRBV6-3 with TRBJ1-2; TRBD1 aligns across 10 bases. The CDR3 length is 19 residues. Germline CDR1 reads MNHEY; CDR2 reads SVGEGT. The CDR3 loop is CASSYSIRSTGGANHGYTF. The CDR3 nucleotides read TGTGCCAGCAGTTACTCGATTCGGTCGACAGGGGGCGCTAACCATGGCTACACCTTC.

CDR3 bases: TGTGCCAGCTCACCACGGGGACTCCAGGGGGCCTACGAGCAGTACTTC. It translates to CASSPRGLQGAYEQYF. This chain links TRBV18 with TRBJ2-7; the D gene is possibly TRBD1 (7 bases). CDR1 KGHSH and CDR2 LQKENI come from the germline V gene. There are 16 residues in the CDR3. V lost 1 base and J 2 bases, leaving 15 bases between the germline ends.

In its sample, this clone was seen a few times. The J gene is TRBJ2-3, the V gene TRBV25-1, with 8 bases that match TRBD2. The germline gives CDR1 MGHDK, CDR2 SYGVNS. The V gene end was trimmed by 9 bases and the J gene end by 2 bases; junction bases not matched to a gene: 4. The CDR3 spans 13 residues. The chain's CDR3 is CASDGGATDTQYF. The CDR3 coding sequence is TGTGCCAGTGACGGGGGGGCCACAGATACGCAGTATTTT.

The chain is built from TRBV6-5 and TRBJ2-5; a possible D gene is TRBD1 (6 bases). The CDR3 has 16 amino acids. V shed 0 bases and J shed 2 bases, with 13 bases lying between them. Germline loops: CDR1 MNHEY, CDR2 SVGAGI. The CDR3 bases are TGTGCCAGCAGTTACTCGATGGGGGCCATTCAAGAGACCCAGTACTTC. Residues: CASSYSMGAIQETQYF.